A selection of T cell receptor beta chains follows, all from one sample in a study of shared clonotypes between healthy human individuals. The repertoire was sequenced with immunoSEQ multiplex PCR; TCRdb's copy has only in-frame clones and lacks some. The sample records around 600,000 clones, 95% to 98% being singletons. Sequencing used naive CD8+ T cells sorted from blood. The receptors were sampled from a man in his thirties or forties in good health. Each CDR3 is given with its conserved first and last residue. The D gene is left open where the match is weak. Only some rows state a clone size, as once, few, many or a class for expanded clones.

cdr3_aa: CASSVRREREGEQFF
cdr3_nt: TGCGCCAGCAGCGTAAGGCGGGAGCGGGAGGGTGAGCAGTTCTTC
v_call: TRBV10-2
j_call: TRBJ2-1
clone_size: NA
d_call: TRBD2
cdr3_length: 15

cdr3_aa: CASSLDASGFEETQYF
cdr3_nt: TGTGCCAGCAGCTTAGACGCTAGCGGGTTTGAAGAGACCCAGTACTTC
v_call: TRBV7-9
j_call: TRBJ2-5
clone_size: NA
d_call: TRBD2
cdr3_length: 16

cdr3_aa: CASSAGLAGGTYEQYF
cdr3_nt: TGTGCCAGCAGTGCGGGACTAGCGGGAGGGACCTACGAGCAGTACTTC
v_call: TRBV6-1
j_call: TRBJ2-7
clone_size: NA
d_call: TRBD2
cdr3_length: 16

cdr3_aa: CASSLQGQKRYEQYF
cdr3_nt: TGTGCCAGTAGTCTCCAAGGACAGAAACGATACGAGCAGTACTTC
v_call: TRBV19
j_call: TRBJ2-7
clone_size: once
d_call: NA
cdr3_length: 15

cdr3_aa: CASSLFYEQYF
cdr3_nt: TGTGCCAGCAGCTTGTTCTACGAGCAGTACTTC
v_call: TRBV11-2
j_call: TRBJ2-7
clone_size: once
d_call: NA
cdr3_length: 11

cdr3_aa: CATQRGTEAFF
cdr3_nt: TGTGCCACCCAGCGGGGCACTGAAGCTTTCTTT
v_call: TRBV2
j_call: TRBJ1-1
clone_size: NA
d_call: NA
cdr3_length: 11

cdr3_aa: CASATPGVNGYTF
cdr3_nt: TGTGCCAGCGCCACGCCAGGGGTTAATGGCTACACCTTC
v_call: TRBV9
j_call: TRBJ1-2
clone_size: NA
d_call: NA
cdr3_length: 13

cdr3_aa: CASRSYRGSYYEQYF
cdr3_nt: TGTGCCAGCAGGTCCTACAGGGGTTCCTACTACGAGCAGTACTTC
v_call: TRBV11-2
j_call: TRBJ2-7
clone_size: NA
d_call: TRBD1
cdr3_length: 15

cdr3_aa: CASRPGARSSYEQYF
cdr3_nt: TGTGCCAGCAGGCCGGGGGCGAGGTCTTCCTACGAGCAGTACTTC
v_call: TRBV5-6
j_call: TRBJ2-7
clone_size: once
d_call: NA
cdr3_length: 15

cdr3_aa: CSVDGVQHYNEQFF
cdr3_nt: TGCAGCGTTGACGGGGTACAACACTACAATGAGCAGTTCTTC
v_call: TRBV29-1
j_call: TRBJ2-1
clone_size: NA
d_call: NA
cdr3_length: 14

cdr3_aa: CASSGSSGRALYGDTQYF
cdr3_nt: TGTGCCAGCAGCGGGTCGAGCGGGAGGGCCTTGTATGGAGATACGCAGTATTTT
v_call: TRBV5-5
j_call: TRBJ2-3
clone_size: once
d_call: TRBD2
cdr3_length: 18

cdr3_aa: CSVGSGGTYYEQYF
cdr3_nt: TGCAGCGTTGGCAGCGGGGGTACTTACTACGAGCAGTACTTC
v_call: TRBV29-1
j_call: TRBJ2-7
clone_size: NA
d_call: TRBD2
cdr3_length: 14

cdr3_aa: CASSATRALIYEQYF
cdr3_nt: TGTGCCAGTAGTGCCACCCGGGCACTTATCTACGAGCAGTACTTC
v_call: TRBV19
j_call: TRBJ2-7
clone_size: NA
d_call: NA
cdr3_length: 15

cdr3_aa: CASSLVGNSYEQYF
cdr3_nt: TGTGCCAGCAGCTTGGTAGGGAACTCCTACGAGCAGTACTTC
v_call: TRBV5-6
j_call: TRBJ2-7
clone_size: NA
d_call: NA
cdr3_length: 14

cdr3_aa: CASSLAPENTEAFF
cdr3_nt: TGCGCCAGCAGCTTGGCCCCAGAGAACACTGAAGCTTTCTTT
v_call: TRBV5-1
j_call: TRBJ1-1
clone_size: once
d_call: NA
cdr3_length: 14

cdr3_aa: CASSVEGLGFEKLFF
cdr3_nt: TGTGCCAGCAGCGTAGAAGGTCTAGGGTTTGAAAAACTGTTTTTT
v_call: TRBV9
j_call: TRBJ1-4
clone_size: NA
d_call: NA
cdr3_length: 15

cdr3_aa: CSVEDENYNEQFF
cdr3_nt: TGCAGCGTTGAAGATGAAAATTACAATGAGCAGTTCTTC
v_call: TRBV29-1
j_call: TRBJ2-1
clone_size: NA
d_call: NA
cdr3_length: 13

cdr3_aa: CASTPGWGMSQPQHF
cdr3_nt: TGTGCCAGTACTCCTGGTTGGGGAATGAGTCAGCCCCAGCATTTT
v_call: TRBV19
j_call: TRBJ1-5
clone_size: NA
d_call: NA
cdr3_length: 15

cdr3_aa: CASSQGVALGANYGYTF
cdr3_nt: TGCGCCAGCAGCCAAGGAGTGGCACTAGGGGCTAACTATGGCTACACCTTC
v_call: TRBV4-3
j_call: TRBJ1-2
clone_size: NA
d_call: NA
cdr3_length: 17

cdr3_aa: CASSYSPSNLTNF
cdr3_nt: TGTGCCAGCAGTTACTCCCCTTCTAATTTAACTAACTTC
v_call: TRBV6-5
j_call: TRBJ2-5
clone_size: NA
d_call: NA
cdr3_length: 13

cdr3_aa: CASSVVDLGNYGYTF
cdr3_nt: TGTGCCAGCAGTGTCGTGGACTTGGGAAACTATGGCTACACCTTC
v_call: TRBV2
j_call: TRBJ1-2
clone_size: NA
d_call: NA
cdr3_length: 15

cdr3_aa: CASSGGPPAQYF
cdr3_nt: TGTGCCAGCAGCGGGGGTCCTCCGGCGCAGTATTTT
v_call: TRBV7-9
j_call: TRBJ2-3
clone_size: NA
d_call: NA
cdr3_length: 12

cdr3_aa: CAATDGYEQYF
cdr3_nt: TGTGCCGCAACGGACGGCTACGAGCAGTACTTC
v_call: TRBV10-3
j_call: TRBJ2-7
clone_size: NA
d_call: NA
cdr3_length: 11

cdr3_aa: CASSLALAEEETQYF
cdr3_nt: TGTGCCAGCAGCTTGGCTCTAGCGGAAGAAGAGACCCAGTACTTC
v_call: TRBV5-6
j_call: TRBJ2-5
clone_size: NA
d_call: TRBD2
cdr3_length: 15